This TCR beta chain was identified in a study of human T cells and chemical hapten exposure (dated by TCRdb to the early 2020s). The study in broad terms: For sensitization, 2% DPC in acetone was applied to an approximately 2 cm by approximately 2 cm area of upper inner arm skin. Weekly therapeutic DPC doses were additionally applied to the scalp of patients throughout the roughly 26-week study period. Patch testing was done on the upper back using Finn chambers containing 0.01% DPC, and results were scored after 6 days according to International Contact Dermatitis Research Group standards. The mostly female patient cohort included alopecia areata with under or over 50% scalp involvement, alopecia totalis and alopecia universalis. Libraries were pooled for sequencing, and variation in per-sample TCR yields was attributed mainly to small differences in library volumes within the pool. Peripheral blood TCR repertoire changes were tracked in vivo in alopecia patients during primary and secondary sensitization to the hapten diphenylcyclopropenone (DPC). Blood samples were taken from patients before sensitization (week 0) and then at 2, 6 and about 24 weeks after DPC sensitization. Blood for TCR sequencing was provided by twenty-nine alopecia patients at one to four time points (pre-sensitization, 2, 6 and 24 weeks).

Interpreted using the paper, the time point label stands for: patch test 3, about 24 weeks after DPC sensitization. Taken with the paper, the label for treatment or condition translates to: therapeutic diphenylcyclopropenone sensitization with weekly scalp DPC. At every patch-test visit, the blood draw took place before the patch test was put on. Patients were considered eligible if aged 18 to 70, diagnosed with alopecia and deemed suitable for DPC therapy, and patients were excluded if pregnant. Unfractionated whole blood was collected in Tempus Blood RNA tubes, and total RNA was extracted from that blood. The CDR3 sequence holds 16 residues, the cysteine and phenylalanine included. CDR3 DNA is the only sequence kept; it has 48 bases, read in frame from the first base. Compared with germline, V lacks 0 bases and J lacks 7 bases; bases without a gene match: 8. The germline V gene (reference sequence) yields DFQATT for CDR1 and SNEGSKA for CDR2.

This clonotype was recorded a few times. It has no known antigen specificity. No base-level quality is on record; no much larger clone is a single base apart. To prepare the library, RACE was applied. Sequencer: NextSeq 500. Library preparation attached unique molecular identifiers to individual cDNA molecules for quantitative, reproducible TCR counting. Both TCR alpha and TCR beta chains were sequenced from each blood RNA sample. The original pipeline was this. A median of about 87,000 TCRs per sample was observed, with a range of about 20,000 to 690,600. V, J and CDR3 annotation of the TCR reads was carried out using the Decombinator software suite. Every sample was subsampled to the same number of TCRs (28,000) for the PS versus PT1 abundance plots. Expanded TCRs were defined as absent before sensitization and observed at least eight times at the 2-week time point. TCRdb handled the public reads itself, with Q25 trimming in fastp and clone calling in MiXCR, and kept productive beta chains. Rows with a matching CDR3 protein are joined into one entry that keeps the most common DNA and genes. TCRdb's processing, not the study's, gives the V and J calls here. This sample has some 180,000 distinct CDR3 sequences in its table, and around 25% of those were observed once. Roughly 2.4% of the sample belongs to the ten largest clones.

What the study reported, not specific to this receptor: After repeated subsampling, changes were observed in the strength of the expansion versus patch-test correlation and in the threshold at which the correlation became significant. Patch test score correlated positively with the number of PT1 expanded TCRs, reaching significance at thresholds 8, 16 and 32 but not at 4. Expanded TCRs formed significantly more large CDR3 similarity clusters than pre-sensitization or healthy control sets, consistent with antigen-driven responses. All patients had alopecia, a presumed autoimmune disease, so their immune response might differ from that of healthy individuals. No change with DPC sensitization was found in the number of TCRs above 1 in 1000 frequency, and no evidence of global repertoire structure alterations was found.

The sample consisted of whole blood, taken in connection with sensitization to the hapten diphenylcyclopropenone (DPC). The chain joins TRBV20-1 to TRBJ2-1, and TRBD2 matches 11 of the central bases. The receptor's source is a woman in her 40s with alopecia areata. Some clones in this sample may be carry-over from other donors' samples. The CDR3 region reads CSARETSGSVVNEQFF. The nucleotide sequence is TGCAGTGCTAGAGAAACTAGCGGGAGTGTAGTAAATGAGCAGTTCTTC.